A single sample gave rise to the 21 T cell receptor beta chains below, sequenced in a study of blood T cell repertoires in COVID-19. TCRdb's copy holds only in-frame clones and misses some; the assay was immunoSEQ multiplex PCR. The sample lists 250,000 to 350,000 clones; roughly 90% were seen once. The sample comprised PBMCs or T cells enriched from blood (not recorded which). These receptors were obtained from a man aged 60 to 75 who had recovered from COVID-19.

The gene calls are TRBV12-3 or TRBV12-4 and TRBJ1-2; D gene uncertain. The CDR3 runs 13 residues. The V end was cut by 3 bases, the J end by 6 bases, with 11 bases between. CDR3: CASSFSFVDGYTF. The CDR3, as DNA: TGTGCCAGCAGTTTTAGCTTCGTGGATGGCTACACCTTC.

This clone has just one count. V and J are TRBV5-1 and TRBJ2-3; 9 bases line up with TRBD1. Germline loops: CDR1 SGHRS, CDR2 YFSETQ. This CDR3 contains 15 residues. Trimming removed 1 base from V and 4 bases from J; junction bases left unmatched: 4. The CDR3 DNA follows: TGCGCCAGCAGCTTGTGGACAGGGGCGGCAGATACGCAGTATTTT. Amino acids: CASSLWTGAADTQYF.

The chain is built from TRBV9 and TRBJ1-5; 7 bases fit TRBD1. Germline assignment: CDR1 SGDLS and CDR2 YYNGEE. V lost 5 bases to trimming and J lost 6 bases; unmatched junction nucleotides: 8. The CDR3 runs to 14 residues. CDR3 in DNA: TGTGCCAGCAGTGGGGGACAGCCCGGTCAGCCCCAGCATTTT. Its translation is CASSGGQPGQPQHF.

The V call is TRBV18, the J call TRBJ1-1; 7 bases match TRBD1. The germline V gene encodes CDR1 KGHSH and CDR2 LQKENI. CDR3 length: 14 amino acids. The trim removed 5 bases at V and 0 bases at J, leaving 3 bases unmatched. This chain's CDR3 is CASSATGMNTEAFF. The CDR3 nucleotides are TGTGCCAGCTCAGCGACAGGGATGAACACTGAAGCTTTCTTT.

V gene TRBV7-9 combines with J gene TRBJ1-1, with TRBD1 matching 10 bases. The CDR3 runs 15 residues. Germline assignment: CDR1 SEHNR and CDR2 FQNEAQ (reference sequence). Trimming removed 5 bases from V and 3 bases from J; junction bases left unmatched: 6. The CDR3 nucleotides read TGTGCCAGCAGCGCCCCCGGGACAGGGGACACTGAAGCTTTCTTT. Translation gives CASSAPGTGDTEAFF.

The chain uses TRBV6-5 and TRBJ2-1; D may be TRBD2 (6 bases). Germline CDR1 is MNHEY and CDR2 is SVGAGI. Trimming took off 2 bases at V and 10 bases at J, with 12 bases between the two ends. This CDR3 is 13 amino acids long. The CDR3 protein is CASSYEFGREQFF. The DNA for the CDR3 is TGTGCCAGCAGTTACGAGTTCGGGAGAGAGCAGTTCTTC.

This sequence joins TRBV14 and TRBJ1-1; no clear D gene. This CDR3 contains 14 residues. Trimming removed 4 bases from V and 8 bases from J, with 17 bases in between. The germline V gene encodes CDR1 SGHDN and CDR2 FVKESK. CDR3: CASSRIRTRGEAFF. CDR3 DNA sequence: TGTGCCAGCAGCCGCATTCGGACTCGGGGAGAAGCTTTCTTT.

The gene calls are TRBV6-1 and TRBJ1-2, with unresolved D. Trimming took off 3 bases at V and 8 bases at J, with 19 bases between the two ends. The CDR3 has 15 residues. Germline loops: CDR1 MNHNS, CDR2 SASEGT. CDR3 sequence: CASSEPSVLVEGYTF. The CDR3 DNA reads as TGTGCCAGCAGTGAGCCCTCGGTGTTAGTAGAGGGCTACACCTTC.

The V gene is TRBV6-1, the J gene TRBJ2-6; D gene ambiguous. Germline values: CDR1 MNHNS, CDR2 SASEGT. CDR3 length: 16 amino acids. V was clipped by 4 bases and J by 0 bases, with 10 bases between them. CDR3 loop: CASSVRFGSGANVLTF. The CDR3 nucleotides read TGTGCCAGCAGTGTCCGATTCGGCTCTGGGGCCAACGTCCTGACTTTC.

This chain connects TRBV2 to TRBJ2-5; 9 bases line up with TRBD1. CDR1 and CDR2 (germline): SNHLY, FYNNEI. This CDR3 is 13 amino acids long. J lost 5 bases, V lost 6 bases, and 4 bases had no gene match. The CDR3 reads CASRGTGFETQYF. For the CDR3, the DNA is TGTGCCAGCAGGGGGACAGGGTTTGAGACCCAGTACTTC.

This chain connects TRBV5-1 to TRBJ2-1, with 13 bases identical to TRBD2. Germline CDR1 is SGHRS and CDR2 is YFSETQ. After removal of 3 bases from V and 1 base from J, the junction contained 1 base not matched to a gene. CDR3 size: 16 residues. CDR3 nucleotide sequence: TGCGCCAGCAGCTGGGGACTAGCGGGATCCTACAATGAGCAGTTCTTC. It yields the protein CASSWGLAGSYNEQFF.

The genes are TRBV14 and TRBJ1-2; TRBD1 aligns across 9 bases. The CDR3 is made up of 14 amino acids. CDR1 and CDR2 (germline): SGHDN, FVKESK. Trimming at V came to 4 bases and at J to 2 bases, leaving 2 bases not matched to a gene. CDR3 residues: CASSPDRGNYGYTF. The CDR3 DNA reads as TGTGCCAGCAGCCCGGACAGGGGAAACTATGGCTACACCTTC.

This clone was found once. The CDR3 region has the DNA TGCGCCAGCAGCCCCGGGGACTCTGAGCAGTTCTTC. Protein sequence: CASSPGDSEQFF. The J gene is TRBJ2-1, the V gene TRBV5-1, with TRBD2 as a possible D gene (6 bases). Germline V gives CDR1 SGHRS, CDR2 YFSETQ. V lost 4 bases to trimming and J lost 9 bases, with 11 bases between them. This CDR3 is built from 12 residues.

This clone was found once. The gene calls are TRBV11-2 and TRBJ2-1; tentatively, D is TRBD2 (5 bases). CDR1 is SGHAT, CDR2 FQNNGV, per germline. The length of the CDR3 is 16 residues. With 1 base removed from V and 6 bases from J, the gap between germline ends came to 16 bases. CDR3 nucleotide sequence: TGTGCCAGCAGCTTAGGGGCCGGGGAATGGCCCAATGAGCAGTTCTTC. This codes for CASSLGAGEWPNEQFF. Together with reference TRBV11-2 and TRBJ2-1, the CDR3 gives the full variable domain: EAGVAQSPRYKIIEKRQSVAFWCNPISGHATLYWYQQILGQGPKLLIQFQNNGVVDDSQLPKDRFSAERLKGVDSTLKIQPAKLEDSAVYLCASSLGAGEWPNEQFFGPGTRLTVL.

Turning to this clone: This CDR3 is also generated by other DNA sequences in the sample. The V call is TRBV5-1, the J call TRBJ1-1; perhaps TRBD1 as D (5 bases). V lost 0 bases and J 1 base, leaving 7 bases between the germline ends. The CDR3 length is 14 residues. CDR1 is SGHRS and CDR2 is YFSETQ in the germline V gene. The CDR3 sequence: CASSLGQPNTEAFF. The CDR3 nucleotides are TGCGCCAGCAGCTTGGGACAGCCGAACACTGAAGCTTTCTTT.

The J gene is TRBJ2-6, the V gene TRBV6-4; 8 bases map to TRBD1. The CDR3 totals 15 residues. Germline CDR1 MRHNA, CDR2 SNTAGT. After removal of 4 bases from V and 3 bases from J, the junction contained 2 bases not matched to a gene. The DNA of the CDR3 is TGTGCCAGCAGTGCACAGGGGGGTGGGGCCAACGTCCTGACTTTC. Protein: CASSAQGGGANVLTF.

In DNA, the CDR3 is TGTGCCAGCAGCTCAGCTAGCGGGGGCAGCACAGATACGCAGTATTTT. Encoded protein: CASSSASGGSTDTQYF. This chain links TRBV7-2 with TRBJ2-3; 10 bases fit TRBD2. Germline CDR1 and CDR2: SGHTA and FQGNSA. This CDR3 comprises 16 residues. J was trimmed by 0 bases and V by 4 bases; bases with no gene match: 4.

Points on this clone: Distinct nucleotide sequences in the sample also encode this CDR3. The chain employs TRBV19 and TRBJ2-7; 11 bases are a match to TRBD1. J was trimmed by 4 bases and V by 5 bases; bases with no gene match: 4. The CDR3 runs to 14 residues. Germline V lookup: CDR1 LNHDA, CDR2 SQIVND (reference sequence). The CDR3 DNA sequence: TGTGCCAGTAGTGCCGGGACAGGGGGTTACGAGCAGTACTTC. Translating gives CASSAGTGGYEQYF.

The gene calls are TRBV5-1 and TRBJ2-3; 8 bases agree with TRBD2. The V gene end was trimmed by 5 bases and the J gene end by 2 bases; junction bases not matched to a gene: 7. The germline CDR1 and CDR2 sequences are SGHRS and YFSETQ. The CDR3 is made up of 15 amino acids. DNA of the CDR3: TGCGCCAGCAGTTGGGGAGCGGGAGCCACAGATACGCAGTATTTT. This translates into CASSWGAGATDTQYF.

As concerns this clone: At one end, the junction sequence differs from germline, possibly due to a read error. V and J are TRBV6-2 or TRBV6-3 and TRBJ2-7; TRBD2 matches 10 bases. The V gene's germline CDR1 is MNHEY and CDR2 SVGEGT. The length of the CDR3 is 15 residues. The CDR3, as DNA: TGTGCCAGCAGTTACCTAGCGGGGGACACCTATGAGCAGTACTTC. Protein product: CASSYLAGDTYEQYF.

This clone has just one count. The chain has TRBV10-1 and TRBJ2-2; 8 bases are a match to TRBD1. The V gene end was trimmed by 3 bases and the J gene end by 3 bases; junction bases not matched to a gene: 6. Germline V gene sequence: CDR1 WNHNN, CDR2 SYGVQD (reference sequence). The CDR3 runs 16 residues. CDR3 sequence reads: CASSDPGTGDTGELFF. The CDR3 DNA follows: TGCGCCAGCAGTGATCCTGGGACAGGCGACACCGGGGAGCTGTTTTTT.